This T cell receptor (beta chain) was documented in a study of blood T cell repertoires in COVID-19. Study-wide background: Sites in the United States, Italy and Spain provided acute and convalescent COVID-19 samples.

Germline values: CDR1 SQVTM, CDR2 ANQGSEA. This CDR3 contains 15 residues. V gave up 7 bases and J gave up 1 base; unmatched junction bases: 11. Original methodology: For nucleated cells, counts were estimated from reference gene primer amplification. The method was immunoSEQ multiplex PCR; TCRdb's version includes in-frame clones alone and lacks a portion of them. That table is the source of V, J and clone size, and D and trimming were worked out from the DNA. The table records roughly 150,000 clones, 79% of them present only once. The chain uses TRBV29-1 and TRBJ2-3; the match to TRBD1 covers 7 bases. Specimen: peripheral blood. The receptor was derived from a woman aged 60-75 years with COVID-19, enrolled during active disease. The CDR3 nucleotides read TGCAGCGCAACGGGACAGTCCTTTCGCACAGATACGCAGTATTTT. Translated: CSATGQSFRTDTQYF.